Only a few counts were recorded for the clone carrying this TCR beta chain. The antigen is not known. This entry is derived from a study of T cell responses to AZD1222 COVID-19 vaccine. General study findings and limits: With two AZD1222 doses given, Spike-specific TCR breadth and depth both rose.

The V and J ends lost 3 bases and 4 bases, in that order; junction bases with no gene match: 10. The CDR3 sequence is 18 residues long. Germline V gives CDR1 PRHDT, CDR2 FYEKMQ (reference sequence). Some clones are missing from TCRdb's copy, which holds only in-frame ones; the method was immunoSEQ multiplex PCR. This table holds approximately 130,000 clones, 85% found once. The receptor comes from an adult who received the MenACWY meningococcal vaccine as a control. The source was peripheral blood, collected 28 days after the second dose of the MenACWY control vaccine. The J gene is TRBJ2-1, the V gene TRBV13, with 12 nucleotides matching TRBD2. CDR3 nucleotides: TGTGCCAGCAGCTTTTTCGTCAGAGGACTAGCGGGATACAATGAGCAGTTCTTC. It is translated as CASSFFVRGLAGYNEQFF.